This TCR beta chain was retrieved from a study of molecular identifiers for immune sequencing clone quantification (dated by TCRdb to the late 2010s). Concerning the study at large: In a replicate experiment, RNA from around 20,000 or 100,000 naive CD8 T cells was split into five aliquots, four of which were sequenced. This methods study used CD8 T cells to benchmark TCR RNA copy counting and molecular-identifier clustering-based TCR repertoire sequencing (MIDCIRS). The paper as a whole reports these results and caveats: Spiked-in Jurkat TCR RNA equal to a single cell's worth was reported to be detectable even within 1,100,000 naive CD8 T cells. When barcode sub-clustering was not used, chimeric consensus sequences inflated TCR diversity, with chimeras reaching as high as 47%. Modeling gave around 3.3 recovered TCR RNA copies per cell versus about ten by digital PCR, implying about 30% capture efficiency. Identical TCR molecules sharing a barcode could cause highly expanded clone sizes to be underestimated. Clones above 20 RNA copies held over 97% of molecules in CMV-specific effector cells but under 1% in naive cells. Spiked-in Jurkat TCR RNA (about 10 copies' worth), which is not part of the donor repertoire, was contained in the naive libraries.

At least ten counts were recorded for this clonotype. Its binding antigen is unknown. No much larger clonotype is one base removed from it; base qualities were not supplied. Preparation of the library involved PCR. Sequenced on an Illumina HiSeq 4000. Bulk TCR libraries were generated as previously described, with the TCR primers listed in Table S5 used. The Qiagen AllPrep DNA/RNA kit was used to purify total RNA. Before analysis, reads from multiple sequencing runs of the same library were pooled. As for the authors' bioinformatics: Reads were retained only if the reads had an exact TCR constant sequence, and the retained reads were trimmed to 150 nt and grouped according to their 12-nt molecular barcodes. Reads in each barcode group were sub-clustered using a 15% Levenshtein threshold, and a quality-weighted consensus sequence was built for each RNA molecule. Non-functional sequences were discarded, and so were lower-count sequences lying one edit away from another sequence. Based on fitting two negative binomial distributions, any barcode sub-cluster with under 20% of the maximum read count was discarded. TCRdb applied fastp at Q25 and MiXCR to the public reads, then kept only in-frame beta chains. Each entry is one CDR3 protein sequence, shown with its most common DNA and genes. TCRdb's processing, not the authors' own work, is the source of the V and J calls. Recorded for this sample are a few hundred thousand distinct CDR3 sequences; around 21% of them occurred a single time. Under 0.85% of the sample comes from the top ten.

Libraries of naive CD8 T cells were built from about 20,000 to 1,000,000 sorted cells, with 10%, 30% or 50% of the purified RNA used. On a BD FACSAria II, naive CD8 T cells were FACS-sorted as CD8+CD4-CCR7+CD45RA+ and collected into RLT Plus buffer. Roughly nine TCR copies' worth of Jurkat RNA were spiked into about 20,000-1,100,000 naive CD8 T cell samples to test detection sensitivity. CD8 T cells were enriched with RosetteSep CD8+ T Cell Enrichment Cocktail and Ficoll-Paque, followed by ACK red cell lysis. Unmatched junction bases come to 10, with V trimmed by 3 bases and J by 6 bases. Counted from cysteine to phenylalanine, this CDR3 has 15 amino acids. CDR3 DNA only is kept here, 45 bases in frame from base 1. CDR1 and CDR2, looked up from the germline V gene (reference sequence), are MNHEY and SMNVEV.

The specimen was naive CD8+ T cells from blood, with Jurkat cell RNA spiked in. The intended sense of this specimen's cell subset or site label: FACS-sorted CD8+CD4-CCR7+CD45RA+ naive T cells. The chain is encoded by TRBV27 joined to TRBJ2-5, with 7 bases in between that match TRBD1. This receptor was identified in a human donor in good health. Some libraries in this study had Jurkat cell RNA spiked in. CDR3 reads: CASSFRDSLTKTQYF. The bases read TGTGCCAGCAGTTTTAGGGACAGCCTAACGAAGACCCAGTACTTC.